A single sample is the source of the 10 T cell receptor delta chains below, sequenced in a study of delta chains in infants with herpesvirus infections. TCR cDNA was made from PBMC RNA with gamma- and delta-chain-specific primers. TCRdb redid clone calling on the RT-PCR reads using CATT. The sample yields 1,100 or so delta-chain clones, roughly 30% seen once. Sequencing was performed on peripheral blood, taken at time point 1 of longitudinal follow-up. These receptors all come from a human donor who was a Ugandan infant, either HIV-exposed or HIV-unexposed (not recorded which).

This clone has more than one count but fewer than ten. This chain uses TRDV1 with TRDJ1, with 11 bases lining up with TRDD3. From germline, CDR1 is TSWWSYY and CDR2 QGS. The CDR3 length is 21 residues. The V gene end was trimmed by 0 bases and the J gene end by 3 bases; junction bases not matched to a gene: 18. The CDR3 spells CALGELLLPLGDKTPSDKLIF. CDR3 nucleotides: TGTGCTCTTGGGGAACTACTCCTACCACTGGGGGATAAGACCCCTTCCGATAAACTCATCTTT.

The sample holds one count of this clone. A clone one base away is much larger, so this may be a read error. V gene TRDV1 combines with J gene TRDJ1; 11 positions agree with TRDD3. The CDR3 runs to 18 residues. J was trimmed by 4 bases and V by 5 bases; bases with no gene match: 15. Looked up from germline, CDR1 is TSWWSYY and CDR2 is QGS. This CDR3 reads CALGPPHDLLGDIDKLIF. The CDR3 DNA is TGTGCTCTTGGGCCACCCCATGACCTACTGGGGGATATCGATAAACTCATCTTT.

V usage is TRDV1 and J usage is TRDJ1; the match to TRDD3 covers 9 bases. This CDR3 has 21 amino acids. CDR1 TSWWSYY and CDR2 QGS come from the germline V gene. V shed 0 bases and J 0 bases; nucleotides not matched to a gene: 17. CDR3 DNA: TGTGCTCTTGGGGAACTAACAGAGAGGGACGACTGGGGGACAAACACCGATAAACTCATCTTT. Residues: CALGELTERDDWGTNTDKLIF.

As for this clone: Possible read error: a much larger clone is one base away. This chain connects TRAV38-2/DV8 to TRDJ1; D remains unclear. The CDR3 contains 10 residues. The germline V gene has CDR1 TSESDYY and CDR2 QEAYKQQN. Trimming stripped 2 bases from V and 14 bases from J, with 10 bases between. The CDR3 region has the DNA TGTGCTTATAGGAGGGGCTTTCTGATCTTT. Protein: CAYRRGFLIF.

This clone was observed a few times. CDR3 sequence (DNA): TGTGCTCTTGGGGAACCCAAGTATACCGACTCCTGGGACACCCGACAGATGTTTTTC. The encoded protein is CALGEPKYTDSWDTRQMFF. The chain carries TRDV1 and TRDJ3; D is uncertain. With 1 base removed from V and 0 bases from J, the gap between germline ends came to 13 bases. The length of the CDR3 is 19 residues. CDR1 TSWWSYY and CDR2 QGS come from the germline V gene.

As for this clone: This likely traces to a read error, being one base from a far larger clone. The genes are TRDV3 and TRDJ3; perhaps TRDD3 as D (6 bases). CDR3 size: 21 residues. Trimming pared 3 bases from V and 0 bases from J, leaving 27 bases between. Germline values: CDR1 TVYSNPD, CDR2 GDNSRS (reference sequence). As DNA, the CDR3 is TGTGCCTTGCCTAAGATGCGGGATAGAAAGGACAGCTCCTGGGACACCCGACAGATGTTTTTC. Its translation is CALPKMRDRKDSSWDTRQMFF. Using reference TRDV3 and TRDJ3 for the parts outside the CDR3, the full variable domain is CDKVTQSSPDQTVASGSEVVLLCTYDTVYSNPDLFWYRIRPDYSFQFVFYGDNSRSEGADFTQGRFSVKHILTQKAFHLVISPVRTEDSATYYCALPKMRDRKDSSWDTRQMFFGTGIKLFVEP.

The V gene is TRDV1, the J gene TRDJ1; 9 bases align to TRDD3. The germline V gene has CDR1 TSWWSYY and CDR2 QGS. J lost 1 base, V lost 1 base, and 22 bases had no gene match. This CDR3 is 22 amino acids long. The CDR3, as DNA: TGTGCTCTTGGGGAACAGCCTCGGGACTTACTGGGGGACAGGCTTCCCACCGATAAACTCATCTTT. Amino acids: CALGEQPRDLLGDRLPTDKLIF.

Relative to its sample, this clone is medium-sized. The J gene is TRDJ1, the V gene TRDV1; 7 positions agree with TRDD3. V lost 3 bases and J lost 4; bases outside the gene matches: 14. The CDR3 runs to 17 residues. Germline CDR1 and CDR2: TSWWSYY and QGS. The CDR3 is CALGDDPGWGTHDKLIF. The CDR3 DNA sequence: TGTGCTCTTGGGGACGATCCCGGTTGGGGGACACACGATAAACTCATCTTT.

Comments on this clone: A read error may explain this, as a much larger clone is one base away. The CDR3 DNA is TGTGCCCGTGACCTCGCTGGGGGCTCCTGGGACACCCGACAGATGTTTTTC. Residues: CARDLAGGSWDTRQMFF. The gene calls are TRDV2 and TRDJ3, with 7 bases fitting TRDD3. CDR1 GEAIGNYY and CDR2 EKD come from the germline V gene. This CDR3 is 17 amino acids long.

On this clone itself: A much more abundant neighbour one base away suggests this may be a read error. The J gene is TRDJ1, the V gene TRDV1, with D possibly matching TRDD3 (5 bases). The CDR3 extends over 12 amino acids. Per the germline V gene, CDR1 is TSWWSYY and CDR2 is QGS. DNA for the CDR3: TGTGCTCGTGGGGAACTAAGGGGGAAACTCATCTTT. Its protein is CARGELRGKLIF.